The 7 T cell receptor beta chains below come from one sample, sequenced in a study of Ad26.COV2.S vaccination and SARS-CoV-2 variants. Treatment given: some 20 received Ad26.COV2.S at low or high dose, single or two shots; 5 received placebo; per-sample allocation not given. Sampling was performed 63 days after the first vaccine or placebo injection. Data came from immunoSEQ multiplex PCR; TCRdb stores just in-frame clones and leaves some out. The sample lists about 320,000 clones; about 82% were seen once. Sequenced material: peripheral blood, taken in a trial of Ad26.COV2.S vaccine versus placebo. Source of these receptors: a person aged 18-60 years who received the Ad26.COV2.S COVID-19 vaccine or a placebo.

The chain combines TRBV5-1 with TRBJ1-1; 7 positions match TRBD1. CDR3 length equals 17 residues. The germline V gene encodes CDR1 SGHRS and CDR2 YFSETQ. V was pared by 4 bases and J by 1 base, with 13 bases of the junction left unmatched. The CDR3 loop is CASSPRGGPNPNTEAFF. Written as DNA, the CDR3 is TGCGCCAGCAGCCCCAGGGGGGGCCCCAACCCGAACACTGAAGCTTTCTTT.

The chain combines TRBV25-1 with TRBJ1-4; D possibly corresponds to TRBD1 (5 bases). With 3 bases removed from V and 8 bases from J, the gap between germline ends came to 16 bases. CDR1 and CDR2 (germline): MGHDK, SYGVNS. This CDR3 has 15 residues. The CDR3 DNA is TGTGCCAGCAGTGAGGTGGAGGGGAATCGCGAAAAACTGTTTTTT. It encodes CASSEVEGNREKLFF.

The chain employs TRBV7-2 and TRBJ1-2, with 7 bases fitting TRBD1. V lost 7 bases and J lost 7; bases outside the gene matches: 15. The CDR3 extends over 15 amino acids. Germline CDR1 SGHTA, CDR2 FQGNSA. CDR3 region: CASNSGTALGFGYTF. The CDR3 nucleotides read TGTGCCAGCAACTCGGGGACAGCCCTAGGGTTTGGCTACACCTTC.

The gene calls are TRBV5-4 and TRBJ2-6, with 9 bases aligning to TRBD1. Germline lookup yields CDR1 SGHNT and CDR2 YYREEE (reference sequence). This CDR3 has 15 residues. J gave up 4 bases and V 4 bases, and 3 bases lay outside the gene matches. CDR3 nucleotides: TGTGCCAGCAGCCGGACAGGGGACGGGGCCAACGTCCTGACTTTC. As protein: CASSRTGDGANVLTF.

The chain is built from TRBV11-2 and TRBJ1-6; a possible D gene is TRBD1 (6 bases). V was trimmed by 7 bases and J by 0 bases, leaving 16 bases between them. Germline V gives CDR1 SGHAT, CDR2 FQNNGV. The CDR3 totals 17 residues. The CDR3 sequence: CASTIRDTSSYNSPLHF. The CDR3, as DNA: TGTGCCAGCACCATCCGGGACACAAGCTCCTATAATTCACCCCTCCACTTT.

The rearrangement joins TRBV9 to TRBJ2-3; 7 bases are shared with TRBD2. The CDR3 is made up of 14 amino acids. Unmatched junction bases numbered 4, after V lost 2 bases and J lost 4 bases. Germline V CDR1 and CDR2: SGDLS, YYNGEE. The CDR3 reads CASSVRLAADTQYF. The CDR3 coding sequence is TGTGCCAGCAGCGTGCGACTAGCCGCAGATACGCAGTATTTT.

This chain uses TRBV27 with TRBJ1-6; 9 bases agree with TRBD1. This CDR3 has 17 amino acids. The germline gives CDR1 MNHEY, CDR2 SMNVEV (reference sequence). The V segment lost 3 bases and the J segment 4 bases; nucleotides outside the gene matches: 7. For the CDR3, the DNA is TGTGCCAGCAGTTTCCTAGGACAGGGGAGGTATAATTCACCCCTCCACTTT. It is translated as CASSFLGQGRYNSPLHF.